A selection of T cell receptor beta chains follows, all from one sample in a study of PD-1 blockade in classical Hodgkin lymphoma. The method was immunoSEQ multiplex PCR; TCRdb's version includes in-frame clones alone and lacks a portion of them. This sample has tens of thousands of clones, with roughly nine tenths found just once. Sequencing used peripheral blood mononuclear cells (PBMCs), obtained at baseline. Receptors originate from a human donor with classical Hodgkin lymphoma. Both conserved end residues are part of each CDR3. Each record gives: clone size, V gene, J gene, D gene, CDR3 protein, CDR3 DNA. D genes are given only for firm matches. Part of the rows lack a size; the others show once, few, many or a class for expanded clones.

once	TRBV14	TRBJ1-2	TRBD1	CASSQGQGYGYTF	TGTGCCAGCAGCCAAGGACAGGGATATGGCTACACCTTC
NA	TRBV10-2	TRBJ1-5	NA	CASSDRGWYSNQPQHF	TGCGCCAGCAGTGACAGGGGATGGTATAGCAATCAGCCCCAGCATTTT
NA	TRBV18	TRBJ2-7	NA	CASSPEMRGSLYEQYF	TGTGCCAGCTCACCTGAAATGCGGGGCTCGCTCTACGAGCAGTACTTC
NA	TRBV27	TRBJ2-7	NA	CASSPQMGAYEQYF	TGTGCCAGCAGCCCCCAGATGGGGGCCTACGAGCAGTACTTC
NA	TRBV2	TRBJ1-5	NA	CASSEQESNQPQHF	TGTGCCAGCAGTGAACAGGAAAGCAATCAGCCCCAGCATTTT
NA	TRBV6-1	TRBJ2-7	TRBD1	CASTTGTGSSNEQYF	TGTGCCAGCACGACCGGGACAGGCTCTTCTAACGAGCAGTACTTC
NA	TRBV28	TRBJ2-1	NA	CASSPLVKLNEQFF	TGTGCCAGCAGCCCCCTGGTGAAGCTGAATGAGCAGTTCTTC
NA	TRBV7-6	TRBJ2-1	NA	CASSLDASPYNEQFF	TGTGCCAGCAGCTTAGATGCTAGCCCATACAATGAGCAGTTCTTC
once	TRBV29-1	TRBJ2-1	TRBD1	CSVDKGAIEQFF	TGCAGCGTTGACAAGGGGGCCATTGAGCAGTTCTTC
NA	TRBV28	TRBJ2-1	NA	CASSLTGYEQFF	TGTGCCAGCAGTCTCACAGGGTATGAGCAGTTCTTC
NA	TRBV5-4	TRBJ1-2	TRBD1	CASSLEQGNNYGYTF	TGTGCCAGCAGCCTGGAACAGGGGAATAACTATGGCTACACCTTC
NA	TRBV28	TRBJ2-3	TRBD1	CASSPGTATDTQYF	TGTGCCAGCAGTCCCGGGACAGCCACAGATACGCAGTATTTT
NA	TRBV2	TRBJ1-6	TRBD1	CASREDRQNNSPLHF	TGTGCCAGCAGGGAGGACAGGCAAAACAATTCACCCCTCCACTTT
NA	TRBV5-5	TRBJ2-7	NA	CASTKQGEQYF	TGTGCCAGCACCAAACAGGGTGAGCAGTACTTC
NA	TRBV4-2	TRBJ2-7	NA	CASSQERGQSGSIRSYEQYF	TGTGCCAGCAGCCAAGAAAGGGGCCAGTCCGGAAGTATCCGCAGCTACGAGCAGTACTTC
NA	TRBV7-9	TRBJ2-1	NA	CASSYENREQFF	TGTGCCAGCAGCTACGAAAACAGGGAGCAGTTCTTC
NA	TRBV7-2	TRBJ2-1	NA	CASSYQSTSSYNEQFF	TGTGCCAGCAGCTACCAGTCTACAAGCTCCTACAATGAGCAGTTCTTC
NA	TRBV7-8	TRBJ2-7	TRBD2	CASSTTSGSSYEQYF	TGTGCCAGCAGCACCACTAGCGGGAGCTCCTACGAGCAGTACTTC
NA	TRBV29-1	TRBJ1-1	TRBD1	CSVVQGSAFF	TGCAGCGTTGTACAGGGGTCAGCTTTCTTT
NA	TRBV27	TRBJ1-2	TRBD1	CASSFRGQEGYGYTF	TGTGCCAGCAGCTTCCGCGGACAGGAGGGCTATGGCTACACCTTC
NA	TRBV18	TRBJ1-5	NA	CASSPRGAANQPQHF	TGTGCCAGCTCACCACGGGGGGCTGCTAATCAGCCCCAGCATTTT
once	TRBV7-8	TRBJ2-3	NA	CASSAFSGLSTDTQYF	TGTGCCAGCAGCGCCTTTAGCGGACTCAGCACAGATACGCAGTATTTT
few	TRBV2	TRBJ1-6	NA	CASSEAGKGPYNSPLHF	TGTGCCAGCAGTGAAGCGGGGAAGGGGCCATATAATTCACCCCTCCACTTT
NA	TRBV30	TRBJ2-7	NA	CASDSSNTYEQYF	TGTGCCTCCGACAGTTCCAATACCTACGAGCAGTACTTC
few	TRBV7-3	TRBJ2-3	TRBD1	CASRTGGATDTQYF	TGTGCCAGCAGAACAGGGGGCGCGACAGATACGCAGTATTTT
NA	TRBV28	TRBJ2-2	NA	CASSFVVGATGELFF	TGTGCCAGCAGTTTTGTAGTGGGGGCCACCGGGGAGCTGTTTTTT
NA	TRBV2	TRBJ2-5	NA	CASTKQGLRETQYF	TGTGCCAGCACCAAACAGGGTTTGCGAGAGACCCAGTACTTC
NA	TRBV7-9	TRBJ2-1	NA	CASSNGDLEQFF	TGTGCCAGCAGCAATGGGGATCTTGAGCAGTTCTTC
NA	TRBV10-3	TRBJ1-2	TRBD1	CAIIADRDEGYTF	TGTGCCATCATAGCCGACAGGGATGAGGGCTACACCTTC
once	TRBV11-1	TRBJ2-3	NA	CASSPMQGRGTDTQYF	TGTGCCAGCAGCCCGATGCAGGGGAGGGGCACAGATACGCAGTATTTT
NA	TRBV30	TRBJ2-3	NA	CAWTRLSTDTQYF	TGTGCCTGGACCCGGTTGAGCACAGATACGCAGTATTTT
NA	TRBV4-2	TRBJ1-2	NA	CASSQDQWVGYTF	TGTGCCAGCAGCCAAGATCAATGGGTCGGCTACACCTTC
NA	TRBV27	TRBJ1-2	TRBD1	CASSLYPAGTGVPNYGYTF	TGTGCCAGCAGTTTATACCCTGCCGGGACAGGGGTTCCAAACTATGGCTACACCTTC
once	TRBV5-6	TRBJ2-7	TRBD2	CASSLAAFHAGGREQYF	TGTGCCAGCAGCTTGGCCGCCTTTCATGCGGGAGGCCGCGAGCAGTACTTC
NA	TRBV11-2	TRBJ2-7	TRBD1	CASSLGTGAGTSYEQYF	TGTGCCAGCAGCTTGGGGACAGGGGCCGGGACTAGTTACGAGCAGTACTTC
NA	TRBV5-1	TRBJ1-4	NA	CASSSYPGQHGEKLFF	TGCGCCAGCAGCAGTTACCCGGGACAACACGGGGAAAAACTGTTTTTT
NA	TRBV4-1	TRBJ1-1	TRBD1	CASRRKSGPGGTEAFF	TGCGCCAGCAGACGGAAGAGCGGACCAGGGGGCACTGAAGCTTTCTTT
NA	TRBV14	TRBJ2-4	TRBD1	CASSQDRQGAKNIQYF	TGTGCCAGCAGCCAAGATAGACAGGGAGCCAAAAACATTCAGTACTTC
NA	TRBV27	TRBJ2-2	NA	CASSPGGVELFF	TGTGCCAGCAGCCCCGGGGGCGTGGAGCTGTTTTTT
once	TRBV11-2	TRBJ2-7	NA	CASSLVPASYEQYF	TGTGCCAGCAGCTTAGTGCCAGCCTCCTACGAGCAGTACTTC